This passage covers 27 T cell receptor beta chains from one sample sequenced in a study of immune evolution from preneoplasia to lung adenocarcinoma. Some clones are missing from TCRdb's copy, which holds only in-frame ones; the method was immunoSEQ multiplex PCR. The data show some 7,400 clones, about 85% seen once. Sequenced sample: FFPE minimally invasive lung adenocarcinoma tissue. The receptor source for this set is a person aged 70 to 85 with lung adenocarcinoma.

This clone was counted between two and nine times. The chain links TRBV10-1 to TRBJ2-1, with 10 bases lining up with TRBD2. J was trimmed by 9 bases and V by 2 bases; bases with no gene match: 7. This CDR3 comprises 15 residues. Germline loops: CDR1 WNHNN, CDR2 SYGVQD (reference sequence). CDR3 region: CASSENLAGVVEQFF. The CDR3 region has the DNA TGCGCCAGCAGTGAGAATCTAGCGGGGGTAGTTGAGCAGTTCTTC.

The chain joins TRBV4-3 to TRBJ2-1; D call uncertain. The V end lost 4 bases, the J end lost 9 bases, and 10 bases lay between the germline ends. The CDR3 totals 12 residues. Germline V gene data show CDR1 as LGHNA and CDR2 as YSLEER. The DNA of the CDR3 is TGCGCCAGCAGCCGAGAAATGGGTGAGCAGTTCTTC. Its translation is CASSREMGEQFF.

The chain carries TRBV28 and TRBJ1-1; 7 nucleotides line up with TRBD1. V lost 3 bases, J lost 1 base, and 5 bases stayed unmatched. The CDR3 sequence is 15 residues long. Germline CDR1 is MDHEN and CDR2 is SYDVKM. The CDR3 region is CASSFPRTGNTEAFF. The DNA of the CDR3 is TGTGCCAGCAGTTTCCCCCGGACAGGGAACACTGAAGCTTTCTTT.

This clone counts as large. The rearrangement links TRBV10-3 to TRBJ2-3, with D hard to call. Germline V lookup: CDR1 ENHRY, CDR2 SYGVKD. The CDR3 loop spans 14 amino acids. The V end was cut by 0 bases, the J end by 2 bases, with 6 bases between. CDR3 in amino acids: CAISESMPTDTQYF. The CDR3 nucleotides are TGTGCCATCAGTGAGTCGATGCCCACAGATACGCAGTATTTT.

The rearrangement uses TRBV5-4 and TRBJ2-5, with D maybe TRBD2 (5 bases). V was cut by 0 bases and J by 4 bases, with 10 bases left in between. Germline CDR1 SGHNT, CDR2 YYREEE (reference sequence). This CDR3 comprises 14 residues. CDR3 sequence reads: CASSLASQRETQYF. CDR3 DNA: TGTGCCAGCAGCTTGGCTAGCCAGCGAGAGACCCAGTACTTC.

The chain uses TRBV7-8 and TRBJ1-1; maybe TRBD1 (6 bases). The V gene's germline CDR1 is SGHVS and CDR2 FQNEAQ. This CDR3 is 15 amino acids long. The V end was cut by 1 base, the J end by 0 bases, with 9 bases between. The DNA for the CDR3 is TGTGCCAGCAGCTTAGAAGGGACACTGAACACTGAAGCTTTCTTT. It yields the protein CASSLEGTLNTEAFF.

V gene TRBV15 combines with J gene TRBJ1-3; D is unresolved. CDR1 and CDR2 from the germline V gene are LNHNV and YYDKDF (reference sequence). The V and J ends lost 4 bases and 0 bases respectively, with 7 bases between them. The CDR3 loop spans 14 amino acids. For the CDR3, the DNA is TGTGCCACCAGCATTGGATACTCTGGAAACACCATATATTTT. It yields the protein CATSIGYSGNTIYF. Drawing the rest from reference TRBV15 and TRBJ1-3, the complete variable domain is DAMVIQNPRYQVTQFGKPVTLSCSQTLNHNVMYWYQQKSSQAPKLLFHYYDKDFNNEADTPDNFQSRRPNTSFCFLDIRSPGLGDTAMYLCATSIGYSGNTIYFGEGSWLTVV.

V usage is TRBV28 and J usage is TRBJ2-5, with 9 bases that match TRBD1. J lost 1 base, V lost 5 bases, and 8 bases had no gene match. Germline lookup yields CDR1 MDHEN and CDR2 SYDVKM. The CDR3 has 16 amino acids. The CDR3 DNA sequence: TGTGCCAGCAGTAAAGGGACAGGGAGCCTCCAAGAGACCCAGTACTTC. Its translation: CASSKGTGSLQETQYF.

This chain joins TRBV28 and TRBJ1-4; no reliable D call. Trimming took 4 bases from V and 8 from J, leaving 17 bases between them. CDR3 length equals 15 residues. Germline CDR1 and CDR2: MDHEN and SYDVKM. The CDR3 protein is CASSSPTGVGEKLFF. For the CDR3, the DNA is TGTGCCAGCAGTTCCCCGACCGGAGTCGGGGAAAAACTGTTTTTT.

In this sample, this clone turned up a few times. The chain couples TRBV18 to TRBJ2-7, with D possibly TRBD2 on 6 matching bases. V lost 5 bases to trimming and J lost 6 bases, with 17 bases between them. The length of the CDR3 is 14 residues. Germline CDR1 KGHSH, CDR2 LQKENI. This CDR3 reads CASSLPGAGGEQYF. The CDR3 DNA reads TGTGCCAGCTCATTACCCGGGGCCGGGGGCGAGCAGTACTTC. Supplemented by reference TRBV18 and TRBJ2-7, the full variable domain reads NAGVMQNPRHLVRRRGQEARLRCSPMKGHSHVYWYRQLPEEGLKFMVYLQKENIIDESGMPKERFSAEFPKEGPSILRIQQVVRGDSAAYFCASSLPGAGGEQYFGPGTRLTVT.

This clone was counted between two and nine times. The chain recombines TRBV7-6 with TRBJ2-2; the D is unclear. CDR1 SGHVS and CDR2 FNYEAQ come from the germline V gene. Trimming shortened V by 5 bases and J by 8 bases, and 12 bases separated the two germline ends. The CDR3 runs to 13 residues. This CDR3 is CASSPRSRGELFF. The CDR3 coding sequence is TGTGCCAGCAGCCCCAGGTCTCGGGGGGAGCTGTTTTTT.

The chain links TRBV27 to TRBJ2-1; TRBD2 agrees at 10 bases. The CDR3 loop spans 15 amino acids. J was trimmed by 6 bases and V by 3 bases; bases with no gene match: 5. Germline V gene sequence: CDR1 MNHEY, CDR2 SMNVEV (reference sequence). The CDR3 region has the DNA TGTGCCAGCAGTTTGGGGACTAGCGCCCTCAATGAGCAGTTCTTC. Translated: CASSLGTSALNEQFF.

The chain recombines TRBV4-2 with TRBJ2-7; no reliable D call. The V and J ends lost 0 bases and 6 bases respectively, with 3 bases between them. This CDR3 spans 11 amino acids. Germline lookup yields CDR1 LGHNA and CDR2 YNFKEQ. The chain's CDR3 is CASSQDSEQYF. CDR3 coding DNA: TGTGCCAGCAGCCAAGACTCCGAGCAGTACTTC.

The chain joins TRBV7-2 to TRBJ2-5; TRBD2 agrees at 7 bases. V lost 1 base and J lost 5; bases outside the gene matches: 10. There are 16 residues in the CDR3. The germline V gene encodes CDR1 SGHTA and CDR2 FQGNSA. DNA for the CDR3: TGTGCCAGCAGCTTAGGGGCTCGACTAGCTTGGGAGACCCAGTACTTC. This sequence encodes CASSLGARLAWETQYF.

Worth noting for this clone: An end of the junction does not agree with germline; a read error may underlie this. In DNA form, the CDR3 reads TGTGCCAGTTCCCAACTGCCATTC. Its protein product is CASSQLPF. The chain recombines TRBV19 with TRBJ1-2; D gene unclear. Germline CDR1 and CDR2: LNHDA and SQIVND (reference sequence). The CDR3 runs to 8 residues.

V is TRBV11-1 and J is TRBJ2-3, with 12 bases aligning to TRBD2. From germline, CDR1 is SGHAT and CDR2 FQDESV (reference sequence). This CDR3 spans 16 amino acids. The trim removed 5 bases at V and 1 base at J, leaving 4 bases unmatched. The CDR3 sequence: CASSLSSGRGTDTQYF. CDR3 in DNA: TGTGCCAGCAGCCTCTCTAGCGGGAGGGGCACAGATACGCAGTATTTT.

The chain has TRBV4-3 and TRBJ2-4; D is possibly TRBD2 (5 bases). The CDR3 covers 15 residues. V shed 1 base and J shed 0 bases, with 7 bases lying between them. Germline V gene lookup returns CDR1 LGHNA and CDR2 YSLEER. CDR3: CASSQGRLAKNIQYF. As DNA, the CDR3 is TGCGCCAGCAGCCAAGGGAGGTTAGCCAAAAACATTCAGTACTTC.

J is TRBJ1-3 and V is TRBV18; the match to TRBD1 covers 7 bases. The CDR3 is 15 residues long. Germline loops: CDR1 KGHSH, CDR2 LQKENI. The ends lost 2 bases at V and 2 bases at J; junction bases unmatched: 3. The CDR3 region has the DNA TGTGCCAGCTCACCATCAACAGGGGCTGGAAACACCATATATTTT. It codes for CASSPSTGAGNTIYF.

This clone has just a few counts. The CDR3 is CASGWARLSAETQYF. The CDR3 nucleotides read TGTGCCAGCGGCTGGGCGCGGCTTAGCGCAGAGACCCAGTACTTC. The V and J genes are TRBV7-2 and TRBJ2-5, with D possibly matching TRBD2 (5 bases). This CDR3 has 15 amino acids. CDR1 and CDR2 (germline): SGHTA, FQGNSA. V lost 8 bases and J 4 bases, leaving 20 bases between the germline ends.

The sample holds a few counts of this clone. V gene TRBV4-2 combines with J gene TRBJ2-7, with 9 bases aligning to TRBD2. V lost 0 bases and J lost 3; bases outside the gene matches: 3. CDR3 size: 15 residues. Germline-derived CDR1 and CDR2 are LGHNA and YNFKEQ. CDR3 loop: CASSQEAGGSYEQYF. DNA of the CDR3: TGTGCCAGCAGCCAAGAAGCGGGAGGAAGCTACGAGCAGTACTTC.

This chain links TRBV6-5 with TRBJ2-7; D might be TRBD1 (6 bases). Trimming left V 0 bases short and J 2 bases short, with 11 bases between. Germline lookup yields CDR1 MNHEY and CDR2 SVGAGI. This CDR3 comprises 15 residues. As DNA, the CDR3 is TGTGCCAGCAGTTACTCTACAGGGACGGCCTACGAGCAGTACTTC. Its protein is CASSYSTGTAYEQYF.

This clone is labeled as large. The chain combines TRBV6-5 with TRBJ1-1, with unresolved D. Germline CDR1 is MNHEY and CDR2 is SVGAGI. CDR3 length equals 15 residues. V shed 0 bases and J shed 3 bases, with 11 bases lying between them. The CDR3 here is CASSYSRVWDTEAFF. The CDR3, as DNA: TGTGCCAGCAGTTACTCGAGAGTTTGGGACACTGAAGCTTTCTTT.

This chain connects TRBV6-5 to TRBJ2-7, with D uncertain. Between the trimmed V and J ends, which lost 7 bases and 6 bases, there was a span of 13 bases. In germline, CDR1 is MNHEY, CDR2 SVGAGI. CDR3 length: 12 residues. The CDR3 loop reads CASMAIWGEQYF. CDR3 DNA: TGTGCCAGCATGGCTATATGGGGCGAGCAGTACTTC.

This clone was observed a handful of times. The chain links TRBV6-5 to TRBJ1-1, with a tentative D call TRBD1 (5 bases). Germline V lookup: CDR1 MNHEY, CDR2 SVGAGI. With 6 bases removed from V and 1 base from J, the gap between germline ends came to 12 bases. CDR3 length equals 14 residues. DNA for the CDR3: TGTGCCAGCAGACCTCTAACAGGGAACACTGAAGCTTTCTTT. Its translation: CASRPLTGNTEAFF.

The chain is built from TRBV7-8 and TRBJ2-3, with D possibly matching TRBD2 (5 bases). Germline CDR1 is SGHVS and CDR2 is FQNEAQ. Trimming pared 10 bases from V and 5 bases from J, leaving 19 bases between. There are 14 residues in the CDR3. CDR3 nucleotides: TGTGCCACCCGGACCGCCACGGGAATAGATACGCAGTATTTT. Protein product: CATRTATGIDTQYF.

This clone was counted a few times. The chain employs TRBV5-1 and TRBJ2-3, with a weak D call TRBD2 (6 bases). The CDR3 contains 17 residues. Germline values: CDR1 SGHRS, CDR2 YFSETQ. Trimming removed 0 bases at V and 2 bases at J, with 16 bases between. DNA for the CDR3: TGCGCCAGCAGCTTGGACCCTAGGAGGGTTTTCACAGATACGCAGTATTTT. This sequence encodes CASSLDPRRVFTDTQYF.

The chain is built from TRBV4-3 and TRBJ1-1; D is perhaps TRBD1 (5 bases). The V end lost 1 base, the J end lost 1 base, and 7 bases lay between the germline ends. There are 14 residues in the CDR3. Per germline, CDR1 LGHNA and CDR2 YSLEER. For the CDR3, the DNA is TGCGCCAGCAGCCAAGTGGGGGGGAACACTGAAGCTTTCTTT. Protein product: CASSQVGGNTEAFF.